This TCR beta chain was observed in a study of radiation and T cells in renal cell carcinoma. Per germline, CDR1 SGHRS and CDR2 YFSETQ. The CDR3 spans 17 residues. Trimming took 0 bases from V and 2 from J; bases not matched to a gene: 10. This sample's time point: baseline pretreatment blood. Stated treatment: 15 Gy SBRT to primary tumor, nephrectomy 4 weeks later. The method was immunoSEQ multiplex PCR; TCRdb's version includes in-frame clones alone and lacks a portion of them. The sample records about 150,000 clones, about 88% being singletons. This chain links TRBV5-1 with TRBJ2-7; TRBD2 matches 8 bases. The sequence derives from a woman aged 65 to 85 with renal cell carcinoma. Sequencing was performed on blood, taken from a patient whose treatment included radiotherapy and nephrectomy. In DNA, the CDR3 is TGCGCCAGCAGCTTGGCCAAGGTGACTAGCGTCGCCTACGAGCAGTACTTC. Its translation is CASSLAKVTSVAYEQYF. Using reference TRBV5-1 and TRBJ2-7 for the parts outside the CDR3, the full variable domain is KAGVTQTPRYLIKTRGQQVTLSCSPISGHRSVSWYQQTPGQGLQFLFEYFSETQRNKGNFPGRFSGRQFSNSRSEMNVSTLELGDSALYLCASSLAKVTSVAYEQYFGPGTRLTVT.